This entry is about one TCR beta chain. Its target is unknown. Authors' analysis steps: Using the CDR3 differences seen across clinicopathological groups, the authors built a distant-metastasis classifier for papillary thyroid cancer, which was meant to discriminate distant-metastatic patients. With MiXCR, TCRdb reprocessed the PCR reads. The V and J calls were determined by TCRdb, not by the authors. The data show about 38,000 clones, about 27% seen once. These data come from a study of metastatic and nonmetastatic thyroid tumors. Study information: For malignant and benign thyroid patients, tumor or nodule tissue and blood were the sources whose repertoires were compared. Findings of the study overall: Reportedly, malignant thyroid tumors had significantly higher TCR beta diversity than benign nodules, in blood and tumor.

None of the patients had undergone any treatment ahead of thyroid surgery. With 0 bases removed from V and 8 bases from J, the gap between germline ends came to 13 bases. The CDR3 is 15 residues long. The germline V gene encodes CDR1 SEHNR and CDR2 FQNEAQ (reference sequence). Specimen: blood. This receptor was obtained from a male donor with papillary thyroid cancer or a benign thyroid nodule (not recorded which). Some clones in this sample may be carry-over from other donors' samples. V and J are TRBV7-9 and TRBJ1-4, with D uncertain. The CDR3 coding sequence is TGTGCCAGCAGCTTAGCCCGTGGGTCGTGGGAAAAACTGTTTTTT. This gives the protein CASSLARGSWEKLFF.